The rows below give T cell receptor beta chains drawn from one sample of a study of shared clonotypes between healthy human individuals. TCRdb keeps only in-frame clones here, not all; method: immunoSEQ multiplex PCR. The repertoire holds approximately 2,000,000 clones, with around 92% as singletons. Sequencing input: naive CD4+ T cells from PBMCs. The receptors were sampled from a man younger than 30 in good health. Some clones in this sample may be carry-over from other donors' samples. Both conserved end residues are part of each CDR3. The order of the fields is V gene, clone size, J gene, D gene, CDR3 protein, CDR3 DNA. D genes are given only for firm matches. Not all rows give a size; the values are once, few, many and, for expanded clones, a class.

V: TRBV5-1; size: .; J: TRBJ2-1; D: TRBD1; CDR3: CASSLPGQGNEQFF; DNA: TGCGCCAGCTCTCTTCCGGGACAGGGGAATGAGCAGTTCTTC
V: TRBV11-2; size: .; J: TRBJ2-2; D: .; CDR3: CASSFVGTGELFF; DNA: TGTGCCAGCAGCTTTGTCGGCACCGGGGAGCTGTTTTTT
V: TRBV6-5; size: .; J: TRBJ2-2; D: TRBD2; CDR3: CASSYGTSGTGELFF; DNA: TGTGCCAGCAGTTACGGGACTAGCGGGACCGGGGAGCTGTTTTTT
V: TRBV28; size: few; J: TRBJ1-2; D: .; CDR3: CASSYRIEDGYTF; DNA: TGTGCCAGCAGTTACAGGATCGAAGATGGCTACACCTTC
V: TRBV20-1; size: .; J: TRBJ1-2; D: .; CDR3: CSAGGDGYTF; DNA: TGCAGTGCTGGAGGTGATGGCTACACCTTC
V: TRBV5-4; size: .; J: TRBJ1-1; D: .; CDR3: CASSLEGRDEAFF; DNA: TGTGCCAGCAGCTTGGAGGGTCGTGATGAAGCTTTCTTT
V: TRBV7-8; size: .; J: TRBJ2-7; D: .; CDR3: CASSLDPKRFRPLLREQYF; DNA: TGTGCCAGCAGCTTAGATCCTAAGCGGTTCCGCCCCCTACTACGGGAGCAGTACTTC
V: TRBV19; size: .; J: TRBJ2-2; D: .; CDR3: CASSISGSYGELFF; DNA: TGTGCCAGTAGTATTTCAGGGTCGTACGGGGAGCTGTTTTTT
V: TRBV29-1; size: .; J: TRBJ2-5; D: .; CDR3: CSATAHQETQYF; DNA: TGCAGCGCCACCGCTCACCAAGAGACCCAGTACTTC
V: TRBV2; size: .; J: TRBJ2-5; D: TRBD1; CDR3: CASSARQGGQETQYF; DNA: TGTGCCAGCAGTGCCCGACAGGGTGGGCAAGAGACCCAGTACTTC
V: TRBV9; size: .; J: TRBJ2-5; D: .; CDR3: CASSAAALVETQYF; DNA: TGTGCCAGCAGCGCAGCTGCCCTCGTGGAGACCCAGTACTTC
V: TRBV5-1; size: .; J: TRBJ2-3; D: .; CDR3: CASSLGTLTDTQYF; DNA: TGCGCCAGCAGCTTGGGGACTCTCACAGATACGCAGTATTTT
V: TRBV6-6; size: .; J: TRBJ1-1; D: .; CDR3: CASKRGTEAFF; DNA: TGTGCCAGCAAAAGGGGAACTGAAGCTTTCTTT
V: TRBV29-1; size: .; J: TRBJ2-7; D: TRBD2; CDR3: CSVATSGSFEQYF; DNA: TGCAGCGTTGCGACTAGCGGGAGCTTCGAGCAGTACTTC
V: TRBV6-1; size: .; J: TRBJ2-7; D: .; CDR3: CASSELGTKQYF; DNA: TGTGCCAGCAGTGAACTCGGGACCAAACAGTACTTC
V: TRBV5-1; size: once; J: TRBJ2-5; D: .; CDR3: CASSQPDSGETQYF; DNA: TGCGCCAGCAGCCAACCGGACAGCGGGGAGACCCAGTACTTC
V: TRBV9; size: .; J: TRBJ1-2; D: .; CDR3: CASSVSGLTLGGYTF; DNA: TGTGCCAGCAGCGTATCGGGGTTAACATTAGGAGGCTACACCTTC
V: TRBV5-1; size: .; J: TRBJ1-2; D: .; CDR3: CASSFWAGANYGYTF; DNA: TGCGCCAGCAGCTTTTGGGCAGGGGCTAACTATGGCTACACCTTC
V: TRBV6-5; size: .; J: TRBJ1-2; D: TRBD1; CDR3: CASSLDRGNGYTF; DNA: TGTGCCAGCAGTCTCGACAGGGGGAATGGCTACACCTTC
V: TRBV7-9; size: few; J: TRBJ2-5; D: .; CDR3: CASRLDPQETQYF; DNA: TGTGCCAGCAGACTAGACCCCCAAGAGACCCAGTACTTC
V: TRBV5-1; size: .; J: TRBJ2-3; D: .; CDR3: CASSLVEGLADTQYF; DNA: TGCGCCAGCAGCTTGGTGGAGGGGCTTGCAGATACGCAGTATTTT
V: TRBV20-1; size: .; J: TRBJ1-2; D: .; CDR3: CSAIVEYGYTF; DNA: TGCAGTGCTATCGTAGAATATGGCTACACCTTC
V: TRBV6-5; size: .; J: TRBJ1-1; D: .; CDR3: CASSYSQGQMNTEAFF; DNA: TGTGCCAGCAGTTACTCGCAGGGCCAAATGAACACTGAAGCTTTCTTT
V: TRBV20-1; size: .; J: TRBJ1-2; D: .; CDR3: CSVPLNYGYTF; DNA: TGCAGTGTACCTCTTAACTATGGCTACACCTTC
V: TRBV25-1; size: .; J: TRBJ2-7; D: .; CDR3: CGLRRGEQYF; DNA: TGTGGGCTAAGAAGAGGCGAGCAGTACTTC
V: TRBV7-9; size: .; J: TRBJ1-2; D: .; CDR3: CALHQGHGYTF; DNA: TGTGCCCTCCACCAGGGGCATGGCTACACCTTC
V: TRBV19; size: .; J: TRBJ1-1; D: .; CDR3: CASSIAALPSEAFF; DNA: TGTGCCAGTAGTATCGCAGCTCTACCATCTGAAGCTTTCTTT
V: TRBV18; size: .; J: TRBJ2-1; D: TRBD2; CDR3: CASSPGLAAYNEQFF; DNA: TGTGCCAGCTCCCCGGGACTAGCGGCCTACAATGAGCAGTTCTTC
V: TRBV7-9; size: .; J: TRBJ2-5; D: .; CDR3: CASTLSGSDQYF; DNA: TGTGCCAGCACCCTGTCCGGTAGTGACCAGTACTTC
V: TRBV9; size: .; J: TRBJ2-5; D: .; CDR3: CASSSRTLGETQYF; DNA: TGTGCCAGCAGCTCGAGGACCCTCGGCGAGACCCAGTACTTC
V: TRBV7-2; size: .; J: TRBJ1-1; D: .; CDR3: CASSLRGLSPEAFF; DNA: TGTGCCAGCAGCTTAAGAGGGTTAAGCCCTGAAGCTTTCTTT
V: TRBV27; size: once; J: TRBJ1-5; D: .; CDR3: CASSLGLGQPQHF; DNA: TGTGCCAGCAGTTTAGGTTTGGGTCAGCCCCAGCATTTT
V: TRBV7-9; size: .; J: TRBJ1-1; D: .; CDR3: CASSPLLEGLGTEAFF; DNA: TGTGCCAGCAGCCCCCTCTTAGAGGGGCTGGGCACTGAAGCTTTCTTT
V: TRBV7-2; size: .; J: TRBJ2-5; D: .; CDR3: CASSEQWGETQYF; DNA: TGTGCCAGCAGCGAGCAATGGGGGGAGACCCAGTACTTC
V: TRBV13; size: .; J: TRBJ2-1; D: TRBD2; CDR3: CASSSRTRFDEQFF; DNA: TGTGCCAGCAGCTCCCGGACTAGATTCGATGAGCAGTTCTTC